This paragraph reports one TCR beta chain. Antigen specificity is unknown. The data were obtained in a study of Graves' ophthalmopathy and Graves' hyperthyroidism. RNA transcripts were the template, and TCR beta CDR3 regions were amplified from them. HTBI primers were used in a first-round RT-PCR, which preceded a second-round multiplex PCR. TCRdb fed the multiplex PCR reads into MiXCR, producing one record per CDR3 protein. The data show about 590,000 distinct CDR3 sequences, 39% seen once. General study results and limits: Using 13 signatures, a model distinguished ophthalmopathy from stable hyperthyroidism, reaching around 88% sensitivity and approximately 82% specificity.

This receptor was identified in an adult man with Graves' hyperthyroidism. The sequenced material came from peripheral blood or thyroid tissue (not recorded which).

CDR3 sequence reads: CASSVSGQGIYGYTF. Written as DNA, the CDR3 is TGTGCCAGCAGCGTTTCGGGACAGGGGATCTATGGCTACACCTTC. The chain employs TRBV9 and TRBJ1-2; TRBD1 agrees at 10 bases. This CDR3 has 15 residues. J lost 4 bases, V lost 2 bases, and 5 bases had no gene match. Germline-derived CDR1 and CDR2 are SGDLS and YYNGEE.